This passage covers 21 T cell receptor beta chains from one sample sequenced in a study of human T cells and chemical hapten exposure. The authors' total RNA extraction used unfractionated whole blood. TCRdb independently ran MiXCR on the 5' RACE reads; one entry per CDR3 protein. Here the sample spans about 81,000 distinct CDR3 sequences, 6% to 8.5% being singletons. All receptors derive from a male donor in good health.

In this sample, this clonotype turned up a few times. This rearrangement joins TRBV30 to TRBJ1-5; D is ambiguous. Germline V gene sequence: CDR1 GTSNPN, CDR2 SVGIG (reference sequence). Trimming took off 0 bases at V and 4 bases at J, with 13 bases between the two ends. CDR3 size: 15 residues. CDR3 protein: CAWSVRGPRNQPQHF. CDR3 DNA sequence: TGTGCCTGGAGTGTACGGGGTCCAAGGAATCAGCCCCAGCATTTT.

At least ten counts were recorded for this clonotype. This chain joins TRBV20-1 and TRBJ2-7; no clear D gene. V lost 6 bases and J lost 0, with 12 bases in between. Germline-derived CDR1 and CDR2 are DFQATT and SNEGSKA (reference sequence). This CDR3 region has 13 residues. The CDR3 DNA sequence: TGCAGTGCATCAACCCTAAGCTCCTACGAGCAGTACTTC. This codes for CSASTLSSYEQYF.

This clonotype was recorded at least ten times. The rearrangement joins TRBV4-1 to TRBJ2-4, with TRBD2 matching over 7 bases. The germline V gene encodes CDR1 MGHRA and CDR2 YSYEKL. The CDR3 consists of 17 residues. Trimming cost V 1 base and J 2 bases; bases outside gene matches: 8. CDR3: CASSQGAAGVTKNIQYF. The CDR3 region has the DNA TGCGCCAGCAGCCAAGGGGCTGCGGGGGTAACCAAAAACATTCAGTACTTC.

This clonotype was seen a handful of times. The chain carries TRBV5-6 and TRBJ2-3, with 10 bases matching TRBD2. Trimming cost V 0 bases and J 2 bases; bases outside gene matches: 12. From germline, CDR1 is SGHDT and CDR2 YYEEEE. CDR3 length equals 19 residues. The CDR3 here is CASSLEGAVAGGHTDTQYF. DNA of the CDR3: TGTGCCAGCAGCTTGGAGGGTGCGGTAGCGGGGGGCCACACAGATACGCAGTATTTT.

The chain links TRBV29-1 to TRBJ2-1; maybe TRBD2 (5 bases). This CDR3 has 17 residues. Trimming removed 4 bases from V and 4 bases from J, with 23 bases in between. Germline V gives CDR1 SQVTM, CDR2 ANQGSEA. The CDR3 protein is CSVVGNLRAGRYNEQFF. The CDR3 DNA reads TGCAGCGTTGTCGGGAATCTCCGGGCAGGTCGTTACAATGAGCAGTTCTTC.

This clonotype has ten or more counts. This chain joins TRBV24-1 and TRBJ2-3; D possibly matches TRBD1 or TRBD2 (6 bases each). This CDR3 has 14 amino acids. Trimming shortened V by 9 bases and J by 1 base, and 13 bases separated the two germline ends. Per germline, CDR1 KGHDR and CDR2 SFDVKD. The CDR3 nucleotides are TGTGCCACCGGGGGGCCGGATGGCACAGATACGCAGTATTTT. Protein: CATGGPDGTDTQYF.

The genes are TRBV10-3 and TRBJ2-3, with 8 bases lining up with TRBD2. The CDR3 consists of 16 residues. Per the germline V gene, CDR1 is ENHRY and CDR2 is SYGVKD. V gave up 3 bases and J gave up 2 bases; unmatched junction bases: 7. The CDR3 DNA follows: TGTGCCATCAGTGATAAGGTGCGGGGGGACACAGATACGCAGTATTTT. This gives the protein CAISDKVRGDTDTQYF.

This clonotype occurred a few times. This CDR3 reads CASSRGRITEAFF. CDR3 DNA: TGTGCCAGCAGTCGGGGGAGGATCACTGAAGCTTTCTTT. The chain couples TRBV25-1 to TRBJ1-1; D perhaps matches TRBD1 (5 bases). The CDR3 consists of 13 residues. With 5 bases removed from V and 4 bases from J, the gap between germline ends came to 11 bases. Germline V CDR1 and CDR2: MGHDK, SYGVNS.

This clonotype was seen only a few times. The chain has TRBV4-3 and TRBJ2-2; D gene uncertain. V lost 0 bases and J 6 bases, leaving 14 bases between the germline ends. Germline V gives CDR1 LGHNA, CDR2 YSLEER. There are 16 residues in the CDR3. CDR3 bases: TGCGCCAGCAGCCAAGATCACGGCAGTTTTCCCGGGGAGCTGTTTTTT. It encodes CASSQDHGSFPGELFF.

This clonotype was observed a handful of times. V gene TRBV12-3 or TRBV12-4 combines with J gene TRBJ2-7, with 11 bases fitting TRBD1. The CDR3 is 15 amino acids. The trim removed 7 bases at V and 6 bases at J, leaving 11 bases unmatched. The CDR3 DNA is TGTGCCAGCACCAATGGAGGGACAGGGGGTAGCGAGCAGTACTTC. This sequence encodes CASTNGGTGGSEQYF.

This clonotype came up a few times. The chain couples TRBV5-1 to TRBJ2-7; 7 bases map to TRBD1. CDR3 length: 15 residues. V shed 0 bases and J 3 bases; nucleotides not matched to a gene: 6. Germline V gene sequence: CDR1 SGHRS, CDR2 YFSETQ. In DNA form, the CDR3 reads TGCGCCAGCAGCTTGGGACAGGGCGGACTCTACGAGCAGTACTTC. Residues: CASSLGQGGLYEQYF.

The CDR3 DNA reads as TGTGCCAGCAGCTTAGTTGGGGGGTTAAACACTGAAGCTTTCTTT. It yields the protein CASSLVGGLNTEAFF. The chain joins TRBV11-2 to TRBJ1-1; maybe TRBD1 (5 bases). Germline CDR1 reads SGHAT; CDR2 reads FQNNGV. The CDR3 has 15 amino acids. With 1 base removed from V and 2 bases from J, the gap between germline ends came to 11 bases. The full variable domain, its missing parts supplied by reference TRBV11-2 and TRBJ1-1, is EAGVAQSPRYKIIEKRQSVAFWCNPISGHATLYWYQQILGQGPKLLIQFQNNGVVDDSQLPKDRFSAERLKGVDSTLKIQPAKLEDSAVYLCASSLVGGLNTEAFFGQGTRLTVV.

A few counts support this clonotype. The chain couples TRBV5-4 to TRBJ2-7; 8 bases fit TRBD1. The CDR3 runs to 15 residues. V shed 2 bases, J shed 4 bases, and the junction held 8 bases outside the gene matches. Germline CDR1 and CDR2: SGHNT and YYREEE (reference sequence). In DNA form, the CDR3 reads TGTGCCAGCAGCTTCGCGGACAGGGTCGTTTACGAGCAGTACTTC. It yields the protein CASSFADRVVYEQYF.

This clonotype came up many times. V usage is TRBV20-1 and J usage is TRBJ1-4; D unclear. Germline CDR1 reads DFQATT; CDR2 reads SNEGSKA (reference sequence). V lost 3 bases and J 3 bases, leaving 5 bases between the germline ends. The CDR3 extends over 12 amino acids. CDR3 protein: CSASVPNEKLFF. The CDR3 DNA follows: TGCAGTGCTAGTGTCCCTAATGAAAAACTGTTTTTT.

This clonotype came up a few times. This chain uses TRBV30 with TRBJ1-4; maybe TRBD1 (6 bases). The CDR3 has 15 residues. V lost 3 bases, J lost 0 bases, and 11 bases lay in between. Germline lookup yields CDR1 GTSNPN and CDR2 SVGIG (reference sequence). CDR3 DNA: TGTGCCTGGAGCTCGGGACAATCAACTAATGAAAAACTGTTTTTT. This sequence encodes CAWSSGQSTNEKLFF.

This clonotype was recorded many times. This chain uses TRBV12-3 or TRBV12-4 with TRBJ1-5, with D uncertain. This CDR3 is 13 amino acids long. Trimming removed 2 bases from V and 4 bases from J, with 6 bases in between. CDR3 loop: CASSLLENQPQHF. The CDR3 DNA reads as TGTGCCAGCAGTTTACTGGAAAATCAGCCCCAGCATTTT.

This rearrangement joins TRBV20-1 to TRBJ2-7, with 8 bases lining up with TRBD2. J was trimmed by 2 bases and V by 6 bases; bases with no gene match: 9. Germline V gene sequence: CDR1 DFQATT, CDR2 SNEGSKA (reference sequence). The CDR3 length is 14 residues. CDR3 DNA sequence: TGCAGTGCCTCCCTTACTAGCGGCACCTACGAGCAGTACTTC. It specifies CSASLTSGTYEQYF.

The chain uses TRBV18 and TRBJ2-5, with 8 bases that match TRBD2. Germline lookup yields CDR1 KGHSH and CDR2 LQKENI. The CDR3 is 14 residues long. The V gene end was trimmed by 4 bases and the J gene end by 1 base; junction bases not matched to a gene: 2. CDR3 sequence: CASSHGTSQETQYF. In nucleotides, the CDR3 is TGTGCCAGCTCACACGGGACTAGCCAAGAGACCCAGTACTTC.

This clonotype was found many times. The CDR3 DNA reads as TGCAGCGCCCACAGGGGGAGTCCCACAGATACGCAGTATTTT. Residues: CSAHRGSPTDTQYF. The chain recombines TRBV29-1 with TRBJ2-3, with 8 nucleotides matching TRBD1. Germline V gives CDR1 SQVTM, CDR2 ANQGSEA. The CDR3 has 14 amino acids. With V trimmed by 7 bases and J by 2 bases, 8 bases remained unmatched.

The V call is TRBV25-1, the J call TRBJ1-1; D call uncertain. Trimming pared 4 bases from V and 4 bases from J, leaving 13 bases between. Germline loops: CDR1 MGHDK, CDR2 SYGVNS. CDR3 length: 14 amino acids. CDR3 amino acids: CASSGGSWGTEAFF. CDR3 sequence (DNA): TGTGCCAGCAGTGGGGGAAGCTGGGGCACTGAAGCTTTCTTT.

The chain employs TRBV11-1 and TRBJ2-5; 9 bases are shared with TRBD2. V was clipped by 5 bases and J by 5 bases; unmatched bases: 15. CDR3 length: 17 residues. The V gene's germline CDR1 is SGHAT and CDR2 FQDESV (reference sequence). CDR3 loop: CASSPPRVAGERETQYF. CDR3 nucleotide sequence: TGTGCCAGCAGCCCGCCCCGGGTAGCGGGAGAGCGGGAGACCCAGTACTTC.